This section outlines one T cell receptor beta chain sequence together with its context. This clonotype was recorded at least ten times. Its recognized antigen is unknown. The input lacks base qualities; no much larger clone sits a single base away. For CDR1 and CDR2, the germline V gene lists LGHNA and YSLEER. Including the terminal cysteine and phenylalanine, the CDR3 comprises 16 residues. Only the CDR3 part of the read is kept: 48 bases, read in frame from the first base. V is reduced by 0 bases and J by 3 bases, leaving a spacing of 15 bases between them. For unsorted PBMC libraries, 2 million PBMCs were used after storage in RNAlater at -80 degrees C until RNA extraction. Multiple sclerosis patients were enrolled in a US clinical protocol under which disease progression was evaluated by magnetic resonance imaging. Peripheral blood underwent Ficoll-Hypaque density gradient centrifugation to isolate PBMCs, which were then cryopreserved in liquid nitrogen.

cDNA synthesis used template-switch 5'RACE with a primer carrying a 10-nucleotide random unique molecular identifier tagging each TCR transcript. Every sequencing run covered 15-18 subjects and yielded more than 200 million TCR-beta sequences. The RNeasy kit was used for extraction of total RNA. The KAPA Real-time Library Amplification kit was used to amplify TCR-beta VDJ regions with primers for the TCR constant region and the 5'RACE anchor. Sample indexes and Illumina adaptors were added in a first PCR, after which library yield was increased in a second PCR. After Ampure bead purification, the roughly 650 bp TCR product was size-selected on a 2% E-gel SizeSelection system. Before pooling, library quality was checked on a Bioanalyzer, concentration was measured with Qubit, and libraries were quantified with the Kapa Library Quantification kit. Libraries were sequenced paired-end 2 x 150 bp on an Illumina HiSeq 2500. To increase sequence diversity, roughly 24-32% phiX was spiked into each library pool. Regarding the original processing steps: Quality-filtered reads were processed with the UMI-based MiGEC pipeline, and over 90% of raw TCR sequences were removed by the MiGEC pipeline during error correction. VDJ genes were aligned to IMGT germline references, and clonotypes were defined by unique CDR3 amino acid sequence plus V-J genes. Clonal expansion, Shannon diversity and CDR3 relatedness were evaluated with VDJtools (CalcPairwiseDistances, ClusterSamples), while phylogenetic trees were built in CLCbio workbench. Clones with at least 8 unique UMIs were defined as expanded, with this threshold being based on coefficient-of-variation modelling across technical triplicates. TCRdb redid the processing of the public reads, applying fastp at Q25 and MiXCR, and retained in-frame beta chains. Under each unique CDR3 protein, matching rows form one entry showing the most common genes and DNA. Clone size and V and J calls follow TCRdb, not the original study. The sample table contains about 82,000 distinct CDR3 sequences; only one count was recorded for just over 2.5% of them. The ten largest make up around 1.1% of the sample.

This entry comes from a study of neurological immune-mediated disorders (dated by TCRdb to about 2019). Regarding the complete study: Among the 35 or so multiple sclerosis patients, roughly 31 had relapsing-remitting MS and 3 had secondary progressive MS. Using UMI-based sequencing, the study compared peripheral blood TCR-beta repertoires from patients with HTLV-I-associated myelopathy (HAM/TSP), patients with multiple sclerosis, and healthy controls. The approximately 100 TCR-beta libraries included longitudinal samples, technical triplicates and paired sorted CD4+ and CD8+ T-cell subsets alongside PBMC samples. The cohort included 68 subjects: about 15 with HAM/TSP, approximately 34 with multiple sclerosis, and 20 or so healthy controls. Results the study describes overall, beyond this receptor: In phylogenetic analysis, the repertoires of 18 of 34 MS patients grouped into a cluster of related CDR3 sequences, which suggests a possible signature at the repertoire level. The highest TCR clonal expansion was observed in HAM/TSP patients, whereas the lowest was observed in MS patients, even when compared with healthy controls. Expanded clones from different subjects shared no identical CDR3 amino acid sequences, which suggests that TCR-beta repertoires were private in all groups. No clinical or MRI features were associated with the MS cluster, and the authors said that larger cohorts are needed.

The sequence joins TRBV4-3 to TRBJ2-7; TRBD2 is a possible D gene, resting on 5 matching bases. The source is a woman aged 30 to 39 with multiple sclerosis. The source material was PBMCs. The CDR3 is CASSQEVRASSYEQYF. The nucleotides are TGCGCCAGCAGCCAAGAGGTTCGGGCTAGCAGCTACGAGCAGTACTTC.